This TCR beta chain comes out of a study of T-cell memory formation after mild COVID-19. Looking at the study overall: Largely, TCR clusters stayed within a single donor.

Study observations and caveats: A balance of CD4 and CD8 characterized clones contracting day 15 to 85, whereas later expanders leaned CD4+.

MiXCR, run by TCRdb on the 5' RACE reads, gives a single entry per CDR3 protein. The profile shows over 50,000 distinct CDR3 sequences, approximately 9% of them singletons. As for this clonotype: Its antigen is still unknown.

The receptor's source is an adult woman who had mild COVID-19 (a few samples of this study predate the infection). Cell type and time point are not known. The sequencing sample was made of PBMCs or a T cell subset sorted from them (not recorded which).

The CDR3 DNA reads as TGTGCCAGCACCACGGTTCTTTCCACCGGGGAGCTGTTTTTT. Amino acids: CASTTVLSTGELFF. The chain uses TRBV12-3 or TRBV12-4 and TRBJ2-2; no reliable D call. Trimming stripped 7 bases from V and 4 bases from J, with 13 bases between. The CDR3 contains 14 residues.